This entry is about one T cell receptor (beta chain). Amplification from RNA transcripts yielded the TCR beta CDR3 regions. The first round was an RT-PCR with HTBI primers, and the second round was a multiplex PCR. TCRdb called the multiplex PCR reads again in MiXCR, with one record for every CDR3 protein. This table has over a million distinct CDR3 sequences, about two fifths appearing once. CDR1 MGHDK and CDR2 SYGVNS come from the germline V gene. V lost 5 bases to trimming and J lost 5 bases; unmatched junction nucleotides: 12. This CDR3 spans 16 amino acids. The record originates from a study of Graves' ophthalmopathy and Graves' hyperthyroidism.

This receptor was obtained from an adult man with Graves' hyperthyroidism. The gene calls are TRBV25-1 and TRBJ2-5; 9 positions agree with TRBD2. The sample was peripheral blood or thyroid tissue (not recorded which). The CDR3 coding sequence is TGTGCCAGCAGTCGGACTAGCGCGGCCGGGGGGGAGACCCAGTACTTC. Translating it yields CASSRTSAAGGETQYF.